Following are 22 T cell receptor beta chains from one sample sequenced in a study of blood T cell repertoires in COVID-19. Measured with immunoSEQ multiplex PCR; TCRdb has only the in-frame clones, and not every one. The data show 250,000 to 300,000 clones, about nine tenths seen once. The sequencing input was PBMCs or T cells enriched from blood (not recorded which). Source of these receptors: a man younger than 35 who had recovered from COVID-19.

The rearrangement joins TRBV10-2 to TRBJ2-7; 9 bases map to TRBD1. This CDR3 spans 15 amino acids. Trimming took 4 bases from V and 2 from J; bases not matched to a gene: 6. Germline V CDR1 and CDR2: WSHSY, SAAADI. CDR3 protein: CASSATGTGTYEQYF. CDR3 DNA sequence: TGCGCCAGCAGTGCAACCGGGACAGGGACCTACGAGCAGTACTTC.

This clone was counted only a few times. The CDR3 region has the DNA TGTGCCAGCAGTGAAGGCCCAGCTAACTATGGCTACACCTTC. Translation: CASSEGPANYGYTF. V gene TRBV6-1 combines with J gene TRBJ1-2; no clear D gene. V was clipped by 1 base and J by 0 bases, with 6 bases between them. Germline V gives CDR1 MNHNS, CDR2 SASEGT. The CDR3 runs 14 residues.

This rearrangement joins TRBV19 to TRBJ2-2; 15 nucleotides align to TRBD2. The CDR3 loop spans 18 amino acids. Germline CDR1 and CDR2: LNHDA and SQIVND (reference sequence). V lost 4 bases to trimming and J lost 7 bases; unmatched junction nucleotides: 10. CDR3 nucleotide sequence: TGTGCCAGTAGTACAAACGGACTAGCGGGGGGGCGAATCGGGGAGCTGTTTTTT. Translating it yields CASSTNGLAGGRIGELFF. Full variable domain (missing parts from reference TRBV19 and TRBJ2-2): DGGITQSPKYLFRKEGQNVTLSCEQNLNHDAMYWYRQDPGQGLRLIYYSQIVNDFQKGDIAEGYSVSREKKESFPLTVTSAQKNPTAFYLCASSTNGLAGGRIGELFFGEGSRLTVL.

The chain joins TRBV30 to TRBJ2-5, with 7 bases that match TRBD2. This CDR3 spans 14 amino acids. In germline, CDR1 is GTSNPN, CDR2 SVGIG (reference sequence). V was clipped by 3 bases and J by 0 bases; unmatched bases: 4. The CDR3 sequence is CAWRAGTNQETQYF. The CDR3 nucleotides are TGTGCCTGGAGGGCGGGGACTAACCAAGAGACCCAGTACTTC.

J is TRBJ2-1 and V is TRBV6-4; TRBD1 agrees at 10 bases. This CDR3 is 15 amino acids long. J gave up 8 bases and V 2 bases, and 6 bases lay outside the gene matches. The V gene's germline CDR1 is MRHNA and CDR2 SNTAGT. The CDR3 nucleotides are TGTGCCAGCAGTGACCCGGGACAGGGGTCCGATGAGCAGTTCTTC. Its translation is CASSDPGQGSDEQFF.

CDR3 in DNA: TGCGCCAGCAGCTTCTTGGACAGCGTCTCGACTGAAGCTTTCTTT. Residues: CASSFLDSVSTEAFF. The chain joins TRBV5-1 to TRBJ1-1, with D perhaps matching TRBD1 (6 bases). The CDR3 totals 15 residues. The germline V gene encodes CDR1 SGHRS and CDR2 YFSETQ. V gave up 2 bases and J gave up 5 bases, with 16 bases separating them.

This chain connects TRBV28 to TRBJ1-5; the match to TRBD1 covers 9 bases. Germline CDR1 MDHEN, CDR2 SYDVKM. This CDR3 has 16 residues. V was clipped by 5 bases and J by 4 bases; unmatched bases: 9. The CDR3 loop reads CASSLTGGFMNQPQHF. CDR3 nucleotides: TGTGCCAGCAGTCTCACAGGGGGCTTTATGAATCAGCCCCAGCATTTT.

This rearrangement joins TRBV7-3 to TRBJ2-1; 8 bases match TRBD1. The ends lost 3 bases at V and 1 base at J; junction bases unmatched: 2. This CDR3 spans 15 amino acids. Germline CDR1 is SGHTA and CDR2 is FQGTGA. The CDR3 loop reads CASSFDRGSYNEQFF. In nucleotides, the CDR3 is TGTGCCAGCAGCTTCGACAGGGGATCCTACAATGAGCAGTTCTTC.

In DNA form, the CDR3 reads TGTGCCAGCAGAAGGACAGGGGATCTCTACGAGCAGTACTTC. Residues: CASRRTGDLYEQYF. The chain has TRBV6-5 and TRBJ2-7, with 9 bases that match TRBD1. V trimming: 6 bases; J trimming: 3 bases; junction bases outside the gene matches: 6. Germline assignment: CDR1 MNHEY and CDR2 SVGAGI. The CDR3 runs to 14 residues.

The chain joins TRBV6-5 to TRBJ2-7; perhaps TRBD2 as D (6 bases). Germline CDR1 is MNHEY and CDR2 is SVGAGI. This CDR3 contains 14 residues. The V end lost 1 base, the J end lost 6 bases, and 13 bases lay between the germline ends. The DNA of the CDR3 is TGTGCCAGCAGTTACTACCCCGGGGAGGCCGAGCAGTACTTC. Translated: CASSYYPGEAEQYF.

V gene TRBV30 combines with J gene TRBJ1-2; 8 bases align to TRBD1. CDR3 size: 15 residues. Germline trimming cut 5 bases from V and 2 bases from J; bases unmatched to any gene: 10. CDR1 GTSNPN and CDR2 SVGIG come from the germline V gene (reference sequence). The CDR3 is CAWSIWDRINYGYTF. The CDR3 DNA follows: TGTGCCTGGTCCATCTGGGACAGGATAAACTATGGCTACACCTTC.

The chain uses TRBV7-2 and TRBJ2-5, with a tentative D call TRBD1 (5 bases). The CDR3 is made up of 13 amino acids. Germline CDR1 and CDR2: SGHTA and FQGNSA. V gave up 2 bases and J gave up 7 bases, with 11 bases separating them. The CDR3 bases are TGTGCCAGCAGCTTAAAGGGGTCGGGGACCCAGTACTTC. Its protein product is CASSLKGSGTQYF.

This chain joins TRBV4-1 and TRBJ2-1, with D possibly being TRBD2 (5 bases). The CDR3 is 16 amino acids. Trimming shortened V by 4 bases and J by 8 bases, and 21 bases separated the two germline ends. From germline, CDR1 is MGHRA and CDR2 YSYEKL. The CDR3 is CASSPGTLLSKDEQFF. In nucleotides, the CDR3 is TGCGCCAGCAGCCCGGGAACGCTCCTTTCAAAGGATGAGCAGTTCTTC.

The chain uses TRBV4-1 and TRBJ1-4, with a possible D match to TRBD1 (5 bases). The germline V and J ends were trimmed by 0 bases and 7 bases, with 15 bases remaining between them. This CDR3 comprises 16 residues. Germline V gene data show CDR1 as MGHRA and CDR2 as YSYEKL. The CDR3 region is CASSQDFGAVGEKLFF. CDR3 nucleotides: TGCGCCAGCAGCCAAGATTTTGGGGCGGTAGGTGAAAAACTGTTTTTT.

The chain carries TRBV7-8 and TRBJ2-2; TRBD1 aligns across 7 bases. The germline CDR1 and CDR2 sequences are SGHVS and FQNEAQ. The CDR3 runs to 14 residues. Losses at the gene ends were 5 bases for V and 4 bases for J; bases not matched to a gene: 4. For the CDR3, the DNA is TGTGCCAGCAGCAGAGGGGGCGGCACCGGGGAGCTGTTTTTT. Translated, it gives CASSRGGGTGELFF.

The chain recombines TRBV21-1 with TRBJ1-5. TRBV21-1 is a pseudogene segment. The CDR3 length is 15 residues. CDR3 amino acids: CARVIPRGFNQPQHF. The CDR3 region has the DNA TGTGCCAGGGTAATACCTCGGGGTTTCAATCAGCCCCAGCATTTT.

The V and J genes are TRBV29-1 and TRBJ2-1, with 9 positions matching TRBD1. V shed 7 bases, J shed 13 bases, and the junction held 11 bases outside the gene matches. CDR1 and CDR2 (germline): SQVTM, ANQGSEA. The CDR3 consists of 12 residues. DNA of the CDR3: TGCAGCGCCCGTGGGACAGGGTCGGTCCAGTTCTTC. Its protein is CSARGTGSVQFF.

The rearrangement uses TRBV7-9 and TRBJ2-7; 7 bases are shared with TRBD2. Trimming cost V 4 bases and J 4 bases; bases outside gene matches: 10. Per the germline V gene, CDR1 is SEHNR and CDR2 is FQNEAQ (reference sequence). This CDR3 spans 15 amino acids. The CDR3 nucleotides are TGTGCCAGCAGCTCGAGACGGACTAGTAGGTACGAGCAGTACTTC. Amino acids: CASSSRRTSRYEQYF. Complete variable domain (other parts from reference TRBV7-9 and TRBJ2-7): DTGVSQNPRHKITKRGQNVTFRCDPISEHNRLYWYRQTLGQGPEFLTYFQNEAQLEKSRLLSDRFSAERPKGSFSTLEIQRTEQGDSAMYLCASSSRRTSRYEQYFGPGTRLTVT.

The V call is TRBV2, the J call TRBJ2-7, with 10 bases matching TRBD2. CDR3 size: 17 residues. The germline gives CDR1 SNHLY, CDR2 FYNNEI. V was pared by 3 bases and J by 3 bases, with 11 bases of the junction left unmatched. DNA for the CDR3: TGTGCCAGCAGTGATAGTGGGAGACTAGCGGGTGGCTACGAGCAGTACTTC. Its protein is CASSDSGRLAGGYEQYF.

This clone was counted a few times. CDR3 loop: CASTMGGNSPLHF. CDR3 DNA sequence: TGTGCCAGCACCATGGGAGGTAATTCACCCCTCCACTTT. The V and J genes are TRBV12-3 or TRBV12-4 and TRBJ1-6; D is uncertain. The V and J ends lost 7 bases and 6 bases respectively, with 10 bases between them. There are 13 residues in the CDR3.

This clone was seen a few times. V usage is TRBV10-3 and J usage is TRBJ1-1, with 9 bases aligning to TRBD1. Germline-derived CDR1 and CDR2 are ENHRY and SYGVKD. The CDR3 is made up of 14 amino acids. Unmatched junction bases numbered 3, after V lost 2 bases and J lost 5 bases. CDR3 sequence reads: CAISEGQGRTEAFF. DNA of the CDR3: TGTGCCATCAGTGAGGGACAGGGGCGGACTGAAGCTTTCTTT.

The V gene is TRBV3-1 (or the pseudogene TRBV3-2), the J gene TRBJ1-2, with D perhaps TRBD1 (6 bases). Germline CDR1 and CDR2: LGHDT and YNNKEL (reference sequence). CDR3 length: 13 amino acids. V lost 1 base and J lost 8, with 11 bases in between. The CDR3 protein is CASSQGTGKGYTF. CDR3 nucleotide sequence: TGTGCCAGCAGCCAAGGAACAGGGAAGGGCTACACCTTC.